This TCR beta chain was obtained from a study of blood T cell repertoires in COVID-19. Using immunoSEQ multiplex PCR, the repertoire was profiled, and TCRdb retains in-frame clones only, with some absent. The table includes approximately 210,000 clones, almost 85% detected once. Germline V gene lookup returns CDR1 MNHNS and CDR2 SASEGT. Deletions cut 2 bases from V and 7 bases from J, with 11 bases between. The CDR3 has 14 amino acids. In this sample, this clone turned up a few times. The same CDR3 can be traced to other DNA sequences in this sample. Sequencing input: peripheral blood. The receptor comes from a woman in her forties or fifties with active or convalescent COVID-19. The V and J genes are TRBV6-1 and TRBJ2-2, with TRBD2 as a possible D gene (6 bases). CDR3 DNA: TGTGCCAGCAGTGAACTAGGGCGGGGCGGGGAGCTGTTTTTT. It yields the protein CASSELGRGGELFF.